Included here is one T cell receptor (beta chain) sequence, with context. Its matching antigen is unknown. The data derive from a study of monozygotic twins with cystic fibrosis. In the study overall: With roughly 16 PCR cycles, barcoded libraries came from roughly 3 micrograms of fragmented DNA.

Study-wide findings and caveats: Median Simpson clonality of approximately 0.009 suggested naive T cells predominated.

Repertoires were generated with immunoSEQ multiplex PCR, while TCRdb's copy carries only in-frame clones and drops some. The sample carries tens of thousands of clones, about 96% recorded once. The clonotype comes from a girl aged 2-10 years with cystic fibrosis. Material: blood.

In DNA form, the CDR3 reads TGTGCCAGCAGCTTGGTCGCGGTTTCCTACGAGCAGTACTTC. It is translated as CASSLVAVSYEQYF. The chain joins TRBV5-6 to TRBJ2-7; no clear D. Trimming took off 0 bases at V and 1 base at J, with 8 bases between the two ends. CDR3 size: 14 residues. CDR1 SGHDT and CDR2 YYEEEE come from the germline V gene.